Presented here are 18 T cell receptor beta chains from one specimen sequenced in a study of esophageal squamous cell carcinoma under preoperative chemotherapy. Indicated time point: before preoperative PTX-NDP chemotherapy. TCRdb recomputed calls from the PCR reads with MiXCR, one row per CDR3 protein. The sample shows over 13,000 distinct CDR3 sequences, more than 50% of them seen only once. The sample was collected from a patient given preoperative chemotherapy. These receptors all come from a human donor with esophageal squamous cell carcinoma. The donor label of this sample is uncertain.

This clonotype qualifies as medium-sized. The J gene is TRBJ2-2, the V gene TRBV6-1; 8 nucleotides match TRBD2. Germline CDR1 MNHNS, CDR2 SASEGT. Unmatched junction bases numbered 25, after V lost 6 bases and J lost 4 bases. The CDR3 has 21 residues. The CDR3 nucleotides are TGTGCCAGCAGCGGATTAACACAGGGTGTCTTTACTAGCGGAATCACCGGGGAGCTGTTTTTT. Translation gives CASSGLTQGVFTSGITGELFF.

The rearrangement uses TRBV6-1 and TRBJ2-3; perhaps TRBD1 as D (6 bases). Germline V lookup: CDR1 MNHNS, CDR2 SASEGT. The ends were cut back, 1 base at V and 1 base at J, with 9 bases in the middle. This CDR3 comprises 15 residues. As DNA, the CDR3 is TGTGCCAGCAGTGAAGGGAACAGGGGCACAGATACGCAGTATTTT. Amino acid sequence: CASSEGNRGTDTQYF.

Only a few counts were recorded for this clonotype. The chain employs TRBV6-1 and TRBJ2-2; D ambiguous. The germline gives CDR1 MNHNS, CDR2 SASEGT. The CDR3 length is 13 residues. Trimming took off 10 bases at V and 3 bases at J, with 12 bases between the two ends. The chain's CDR3 is CATTGRDTGELFF. The CDR3 nucleotides read TGTGCCACCACGGGTAGGGACACCGGGGAGCTGTTTTTT.

The V call is TRBV6-1, the J call TRBJ2-3, with 7 positions matching TRBD2. CDR3 size: 16 residues. V trimming: 8 bases; J trimming: 12 bases; junction bases outside the gene matches: 23. CDR1 is MNHNS, CDR2 SASEGT, per germline. CDR3 nucleotide sequence: TGTGCCAGCGGGGGGGGGGGGGGACGTGACGCAGAGACCCAGTATTTT. Amino acids: CASGGGGGRDAETQYF.

On this clonotype itself: Its ends do not fully match the called genes, so a read error is possible. V gene TRBV6-1 combines with J gene TRBJ2-3; either TRBD1 or TRBD2 may fit D (5 bases each). Per germline, CDR1 MNHNS and CDR2 SASEGT. This CDR3 has 15 residues. DNA for the CDR3: TGTGCCAGCAGTCCGGGGCTGGGAGCCACAGATACGCAGTACTTT. Translation gives CASSPGLGATDTQYF.

By proportion, this clonotype is medium-sized. The J gene is TRBJ2-3, the V gene TRBV6-5, with 7 nucleotides matching TRBD1. The CDR3 is 15 amino acids. The J segment lost 2 bases and the V segment lost 1 base, leaving 3 bases of the junction unmatched. Germline V gives CDR1 MNHEY, CDR2 SVGAGI. CDR3 nucleotides: TGTGCCAGCAGTTACTTCCAGGGGGACACAGATACGCAGTATTTT. This gives the protein CASSYFQGDTDTQYF.

The chain links TRBV6-1 to TRBJ2-2; tentative D call: TRBD1 (6 bases). Germline V gives CDR1 MNHNS, CDR2 SASEGT. V was shortened by 8 bases and J by 12 bases, with 28 bases between the two germline ends. The CDR3 runs to 16 residues. CDR3 in amino acids: CASAAYYREGMEKLFF. The CDR3, as DNA: TGTGCCAGCGCCGCCTATTACAGGGAAGGAATGGAGAAGCTGTTTTTT.

On this clonotype itself: The junction does not match germline at one end; this may be a read error. The V gene is TRBV6-8, the J gene TRBJ2-4, with D perhaps TRBD1 or TRBD2 (5 bases each). CDR1 and CDR2 from the germline V gene are MNHGY and SAAAGT. The CDR3 loop spans 15 amino acids. The DNA of the CDR3 is TGTGCCGGGGGTCCCGGGCGGCGTGACGCAGAGACGCAGTATTTC. This codes for CAGGPGRRDAETQYF.

The V gene is TRBV6-1, the J gene TRBJ2-1, with D perhaps matching TRBD2 (6 bases). Trimming took 5 bases from V and 6 from J, leaving 11 bases between them. The CDR3 runs to 13 residues. Germline CDR1 is MNHNS and CDR2 is SASEGT. The CDR3 sequence is CASSPYGGNEQFF. As DNA, the CDR3 is TGTGCCAGCAGTCCCTACGGGGGCAATGAGCAGTTCTTC.

This clonotype was observed once. This chain links TRBV12-3 or TRBV12-4 with TRBJ2-5; tentatively, D is TRBD1 (7 bases). Gene TRBJ2-7 matches the end of the DNA better, so the J call may be wrong. The CDR3 length is 14 residues. The CDR3 region has the DNA TGTGCCAGCAGTTTCCAGGGGGGTTACTACGAGCAGTACTTC. Translation gives CASSFQGGYYEQYF.

This clonotype has a count of ten or more. This may be a read error, as it is one base from a much larger clone. The DNA for the CDR3 is TGTGCCAGCCTGGCCCTCCAGAATGAGCAGTACTTC. Translated, it gives CASLALQNEQYF. J is TRBJ2-5 and V is TRBV6-1; D is uncertain. This CDR3 spans 12 amino acids. In germline, CDR1 is MNHNS, CDR2 SASEGT. The ends were cut back, 8 bases at V and 11 bases at J, with 18 bases in the middle.

The genes are TRBV6-1 and TRBJ2-1; D is uncertain. The end of the DNA aligns better with TRBJ2-5, so the J call may be wrong. The CDR3 extends over 14 amino acids. CDR1 MNHNS and CDR2 SASEGT come from the germline V gene. The CDR3 loop reads CASRFGRDQKTQYF. CDR3 nucleotides: TGTGCCAGCAGGTTCGGCCGTGATCAAAAGACCCAGTACTTC.

This chain connects TRBV11-1 to TRBJ1-1, with D perhaps TRBD1 (6 bases). V lost 5 bases and J 7 bases, leaving 11 bases between the germline ends. The CDR3 extends over 12 amino acids. CDR1 SGHAT and CDR2 FQDESV come from the germline V gene (reference sequence). The CDR3, as DNA: TGTGCCAGCAGCCTGGGACAACTTGAAGCTTTCTTT. Its translation is CASSLGQLEAFF.

The chain uses TRBV6-1 and TRBJ2-4; TRBD1 matches 7 bases. CDR1 is MNHNS and CDR2 is SASEGT in the germline V gene. This CDR3 has 15 amino acids. Trimming took 9 bases from V and 12 from J; bases not matched to a gene: 20. The CDR3 region is CARGEGGRDPGTQYF. CDR3 nucleotide sequence: TGTGCCAGGGGTGAAGGGGGCCGGGACCCAGGCACTCAGTACTTC.

The chain employs TRBV6-1 and TRBJ1-6; no clear D gene. The germline V gene has CDR1 MNHNS and CDR2 SASEGT. The V end was cut by 7 bases, the J end by 0 bases, with 16 bases between. The CDR3 spans 17 residues. CDR3 bases: TGTGCCAGCATTCCAAGACACAAGAGCTCCTATAATTCACCCCTCCACTTT. Residues: CASIPRHKSSYNSPLHF.

The J gene is TRBJ2-1, the V gene TRBV12-3 or TRBV12-4; D not resolved. The better agreement between TRBJ2-5 and the DNA end casts doubt on the J call. This CDR3 has 14 amino acids. The CDR3 DNA reads as TGTGCCAGCAGTTTTAGGCGAAATGGGGAGACCCAGTACTTC. The encoded protein is CASSFRRNGETQYF.

A word on this clonotype: Germline is not matched at one junction end, which may reflect a read error. The chain carries TRBV6-1 and TRBJ2-5; maybe TRBD2 (7 bases). CDR3 length equals 14 residues. Germline CDR1 MNHNS, CDR2 SASEGT. CDR3 in amino acids: CAGAGGRHQETQYF. In DNA form, the CDR3 reads TGTGCGGGCGCCGGGGGGCGCCACCAAGAGACCCAGTATTTC.

This clonotype has just a few counts. An end of the junction does not agree with germline; a read error may underlie this. This rearrangement joins TRBV6-1 to TRBJ2-3, with TRBD2 matching 9 bases. Germline CDR1 MNHNS, CDR2 SASEGT. The CDR3 length is 14 residues. The CDR3, as DNA: TGTGCCAGCGCGGGCGGGGGGGACAAAAATACGCAGTATTTC. It translates to CASAGGGDKNTQYF.